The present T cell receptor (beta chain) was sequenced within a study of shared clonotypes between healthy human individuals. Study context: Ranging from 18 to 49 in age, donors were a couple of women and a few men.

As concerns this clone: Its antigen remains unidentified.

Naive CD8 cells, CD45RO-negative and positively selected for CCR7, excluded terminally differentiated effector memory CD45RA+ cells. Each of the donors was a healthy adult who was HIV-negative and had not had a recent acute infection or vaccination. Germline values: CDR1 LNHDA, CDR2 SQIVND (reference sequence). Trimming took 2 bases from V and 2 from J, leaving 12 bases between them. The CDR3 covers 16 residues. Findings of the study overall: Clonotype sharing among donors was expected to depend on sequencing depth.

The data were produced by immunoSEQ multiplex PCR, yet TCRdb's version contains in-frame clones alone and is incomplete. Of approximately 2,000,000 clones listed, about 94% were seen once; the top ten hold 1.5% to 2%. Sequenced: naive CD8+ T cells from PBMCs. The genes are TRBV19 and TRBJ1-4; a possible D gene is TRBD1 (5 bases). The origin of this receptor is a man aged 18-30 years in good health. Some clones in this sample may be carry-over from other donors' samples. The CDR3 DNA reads TGTGCCAGTAGTATACCGGGGGAGGTGACTAATGAAAAACTGTTTTTT. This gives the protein CASSIPGEVTNEKLFF.